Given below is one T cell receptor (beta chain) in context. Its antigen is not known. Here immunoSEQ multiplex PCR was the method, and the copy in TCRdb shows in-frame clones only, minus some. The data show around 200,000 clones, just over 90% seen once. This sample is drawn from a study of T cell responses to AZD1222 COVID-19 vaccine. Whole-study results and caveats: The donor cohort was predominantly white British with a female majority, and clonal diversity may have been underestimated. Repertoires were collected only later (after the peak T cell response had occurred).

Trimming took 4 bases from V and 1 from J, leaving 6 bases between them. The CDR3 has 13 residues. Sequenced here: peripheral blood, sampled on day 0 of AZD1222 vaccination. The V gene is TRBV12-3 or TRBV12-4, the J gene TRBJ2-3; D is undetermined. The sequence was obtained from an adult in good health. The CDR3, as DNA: TGTGCCAGCAGTTCCCTCCGCACAGATACGCAGTATTTT. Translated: CASSSLRTDTQYF.